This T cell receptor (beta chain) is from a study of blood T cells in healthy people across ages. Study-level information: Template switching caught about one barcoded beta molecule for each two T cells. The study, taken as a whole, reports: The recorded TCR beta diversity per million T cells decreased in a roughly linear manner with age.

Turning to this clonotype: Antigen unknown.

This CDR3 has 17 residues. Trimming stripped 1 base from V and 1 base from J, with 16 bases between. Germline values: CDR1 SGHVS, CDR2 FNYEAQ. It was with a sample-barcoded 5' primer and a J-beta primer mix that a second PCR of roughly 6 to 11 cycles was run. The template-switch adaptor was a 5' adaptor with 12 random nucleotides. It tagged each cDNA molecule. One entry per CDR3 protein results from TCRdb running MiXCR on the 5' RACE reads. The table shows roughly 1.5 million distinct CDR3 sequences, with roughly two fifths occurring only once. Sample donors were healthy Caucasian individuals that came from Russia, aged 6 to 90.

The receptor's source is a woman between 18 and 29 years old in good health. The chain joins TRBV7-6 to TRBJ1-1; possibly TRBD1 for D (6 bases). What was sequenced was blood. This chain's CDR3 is CASSLGGARYWNTEAFF. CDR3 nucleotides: TGTGCCAGCAGCTTAGGGGGGGCGCGGTATTGGAACACTGAAGCTTTCTTT.